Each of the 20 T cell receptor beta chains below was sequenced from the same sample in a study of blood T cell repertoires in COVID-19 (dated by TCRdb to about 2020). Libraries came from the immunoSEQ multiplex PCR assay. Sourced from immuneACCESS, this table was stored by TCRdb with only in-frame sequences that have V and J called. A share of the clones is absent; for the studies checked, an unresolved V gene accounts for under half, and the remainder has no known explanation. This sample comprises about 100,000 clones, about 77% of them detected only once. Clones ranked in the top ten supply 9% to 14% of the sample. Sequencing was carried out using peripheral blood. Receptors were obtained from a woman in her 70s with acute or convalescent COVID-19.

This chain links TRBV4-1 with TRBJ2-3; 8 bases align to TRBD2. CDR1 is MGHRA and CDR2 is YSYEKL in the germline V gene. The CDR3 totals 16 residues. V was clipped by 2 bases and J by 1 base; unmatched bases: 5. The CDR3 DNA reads TGCGCCAGCAGCCAAAATAGCGGGGTGGGCACAGATACGCAGTATTTT. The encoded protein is CASSQNSGVGTDTQYF.

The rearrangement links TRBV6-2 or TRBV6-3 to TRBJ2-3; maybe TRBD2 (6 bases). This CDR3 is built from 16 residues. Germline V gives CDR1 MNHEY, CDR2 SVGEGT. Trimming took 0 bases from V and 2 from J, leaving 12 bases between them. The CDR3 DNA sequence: TGTGCCAGCAGTTACTCTCGGCGGGGCTTCACAGATACGCAGTATTTT. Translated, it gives CASSYSRRGFTDTQYF.

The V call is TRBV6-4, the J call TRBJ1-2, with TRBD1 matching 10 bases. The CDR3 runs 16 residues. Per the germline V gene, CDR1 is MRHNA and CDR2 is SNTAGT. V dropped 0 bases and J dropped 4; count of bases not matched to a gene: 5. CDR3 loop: CASSDSNRDRGYGYTF. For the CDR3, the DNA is TGTGCCAGCAGTGACTCGAATCGGGACAGGGGCTATGGCTACACCTTC.

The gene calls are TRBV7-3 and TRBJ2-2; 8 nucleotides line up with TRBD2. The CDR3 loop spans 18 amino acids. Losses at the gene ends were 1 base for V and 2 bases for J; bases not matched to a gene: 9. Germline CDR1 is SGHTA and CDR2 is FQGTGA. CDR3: CASSLKPRGEVNTGELFF. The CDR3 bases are TGTGCCAGCAGCTTAAAGCCGCGGGGGGAAGTTAACACCGGGGAGCTGTTTTTT.

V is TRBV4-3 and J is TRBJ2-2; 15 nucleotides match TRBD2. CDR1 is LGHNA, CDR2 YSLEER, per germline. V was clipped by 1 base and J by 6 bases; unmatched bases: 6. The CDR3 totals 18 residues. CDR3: CASSQGGLAGGPAGELFF. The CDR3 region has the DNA TGCGCCAGCAGCCAAGGTGGACTAGCGGGGGGGCCGGCCGGGGAGCTGTTTTTT.

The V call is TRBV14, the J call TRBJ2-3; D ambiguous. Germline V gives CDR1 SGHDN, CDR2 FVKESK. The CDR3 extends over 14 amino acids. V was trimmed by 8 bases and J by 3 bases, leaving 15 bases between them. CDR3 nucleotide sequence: TGTGCCAGCGGAGAAGGCGTACCTACAGATACGCAGTATTTT. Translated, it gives CASGEGVPTDTQYF.

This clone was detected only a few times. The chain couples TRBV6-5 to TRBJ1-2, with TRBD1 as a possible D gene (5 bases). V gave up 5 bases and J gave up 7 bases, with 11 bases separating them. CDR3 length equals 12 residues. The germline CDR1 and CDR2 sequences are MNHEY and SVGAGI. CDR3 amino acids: CASSPPTGGYTF. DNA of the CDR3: TGTGCCAGCAGTCCCCCCACAGGTGGCTACACCTTC.

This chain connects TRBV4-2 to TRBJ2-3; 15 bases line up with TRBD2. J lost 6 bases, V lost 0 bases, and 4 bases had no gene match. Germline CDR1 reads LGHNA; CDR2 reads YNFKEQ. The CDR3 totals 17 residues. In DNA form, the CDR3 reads TGTGCCAGCAGCCAAGATTGGACTAGCGGGGGGGAGGATACGCAGTATTTT. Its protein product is CASSQDWTSGGEDTQYF.

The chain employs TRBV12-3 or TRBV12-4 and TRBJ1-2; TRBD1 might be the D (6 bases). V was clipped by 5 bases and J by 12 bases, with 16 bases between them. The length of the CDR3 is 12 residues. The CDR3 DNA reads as TGTGCCAGCAGTCCCCCGACAGGACCCAACACCTTC. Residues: CASSPPTGPNTF.

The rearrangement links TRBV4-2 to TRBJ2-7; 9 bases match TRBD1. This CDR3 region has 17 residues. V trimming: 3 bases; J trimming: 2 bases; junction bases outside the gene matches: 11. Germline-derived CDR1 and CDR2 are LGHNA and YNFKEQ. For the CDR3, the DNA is TGTGCCAGCAGCCAGGCAACAGGGGGCGAGCCAGCCTACGAGCAGTACTTC. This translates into CASSQATGGEPAYEQYF.

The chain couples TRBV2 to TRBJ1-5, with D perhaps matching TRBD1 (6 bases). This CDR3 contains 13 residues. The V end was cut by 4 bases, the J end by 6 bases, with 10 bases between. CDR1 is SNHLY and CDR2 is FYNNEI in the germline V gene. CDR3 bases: TGTGCCAGCAGTGCGGTAGGGGGTCAGCCCCAGCATTTT. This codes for CASSAVGGQPQHF.

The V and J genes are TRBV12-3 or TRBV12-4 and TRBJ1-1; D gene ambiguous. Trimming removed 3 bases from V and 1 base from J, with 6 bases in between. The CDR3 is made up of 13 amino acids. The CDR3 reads CASSLWPNTEAFF. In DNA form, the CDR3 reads TGTGCCAGCAGTTTGTGGCCGAACACTGAAGCTTTCTTT.

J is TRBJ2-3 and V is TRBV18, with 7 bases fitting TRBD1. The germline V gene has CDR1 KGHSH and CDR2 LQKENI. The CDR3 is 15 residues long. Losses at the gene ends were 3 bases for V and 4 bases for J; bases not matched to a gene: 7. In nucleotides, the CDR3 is TGTGCCAGCTCACCGTTACAGGGGAGAGCAGATACGCAGTATTTT. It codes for CASSPLQGRADTQYF.

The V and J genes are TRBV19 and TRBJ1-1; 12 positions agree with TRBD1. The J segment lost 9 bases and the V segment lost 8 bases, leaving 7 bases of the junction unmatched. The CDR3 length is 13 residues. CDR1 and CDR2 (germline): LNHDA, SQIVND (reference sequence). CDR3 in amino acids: CASGGQGAWKAFF. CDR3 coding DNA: TGTGCCAGTGGGGGACAGGGGGCTTGGAAAGCTTTCTTT.

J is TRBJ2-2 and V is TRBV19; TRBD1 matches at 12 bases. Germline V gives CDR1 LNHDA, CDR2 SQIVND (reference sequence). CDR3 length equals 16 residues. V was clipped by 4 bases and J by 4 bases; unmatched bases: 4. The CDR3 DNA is TGTGCCAGTAGTACGGGACAGGGGGCATTCACCGGGGAGCTGTTTTTT. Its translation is CASSTGQGAFTGELFF.

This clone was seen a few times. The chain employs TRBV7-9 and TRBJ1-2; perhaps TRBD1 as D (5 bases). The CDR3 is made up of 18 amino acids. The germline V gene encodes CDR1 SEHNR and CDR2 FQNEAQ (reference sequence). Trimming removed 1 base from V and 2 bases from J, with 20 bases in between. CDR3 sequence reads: CASSLGVHPSWGNYGYTF. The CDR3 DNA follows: TGTGCCAGCAGCTTAGGGGTCCACCCCAGTTGGGGCAACTATGGCTACACCTTC.

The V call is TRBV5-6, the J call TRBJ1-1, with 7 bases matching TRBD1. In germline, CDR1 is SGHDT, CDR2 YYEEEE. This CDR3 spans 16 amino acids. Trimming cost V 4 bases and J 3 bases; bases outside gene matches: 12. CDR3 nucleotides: TGTGCCAGCAGCCCTGGATTAGGGGGCTTGCACACTGAAGCTTTCTTT. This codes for CASSPGLGGLHTEAFF.

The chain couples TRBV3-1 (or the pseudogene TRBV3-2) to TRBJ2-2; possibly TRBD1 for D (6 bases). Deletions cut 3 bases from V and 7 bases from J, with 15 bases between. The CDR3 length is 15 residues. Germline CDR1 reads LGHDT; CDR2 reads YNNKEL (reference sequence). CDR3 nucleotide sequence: TGTGCCAGCAGCCATGGTTCAGGGGCGGACGGGGAGCTGTTTTTT. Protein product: CASSHGSGADGELFF.

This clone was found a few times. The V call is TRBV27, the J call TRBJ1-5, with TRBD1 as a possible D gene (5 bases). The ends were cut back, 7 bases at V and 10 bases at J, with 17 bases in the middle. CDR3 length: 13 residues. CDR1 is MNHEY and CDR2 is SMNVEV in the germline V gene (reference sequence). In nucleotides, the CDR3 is TGTGCCAGCACGGAAGGGGCGGCGGGACCCCAGCATTTT. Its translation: CASTEGAAGPQHF.

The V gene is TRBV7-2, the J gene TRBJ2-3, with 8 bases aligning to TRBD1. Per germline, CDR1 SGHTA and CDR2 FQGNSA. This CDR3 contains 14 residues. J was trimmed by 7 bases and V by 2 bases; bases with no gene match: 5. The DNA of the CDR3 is TGTGCCAGCAGCTTACAGGGGGCTGGGAATACGCAGTATTTT. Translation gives CASSLQGAGNTQYF.